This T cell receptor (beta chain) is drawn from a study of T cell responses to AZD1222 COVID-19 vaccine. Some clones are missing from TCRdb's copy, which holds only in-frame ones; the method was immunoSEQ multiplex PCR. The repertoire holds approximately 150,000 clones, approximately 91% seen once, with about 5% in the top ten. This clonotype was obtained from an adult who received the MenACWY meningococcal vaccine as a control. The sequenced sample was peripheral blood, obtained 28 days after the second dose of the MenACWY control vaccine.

This chain's CDR3 is CASSQETHYSGANVLTF. The CDR3 bases are TGCGCCAGCAGCCAAGAAACGCACTACTCTGGGGCCAACGTCCTGACTTTC. The V call is TRBV4-3, the J call TRBJ2-6; D is undetermined. Germline V gene sequence: CDR1 LGHNA, CDR2 YSLEER. Trimming pared 0 bases from V and 0 bases from J, leaving 9 bases between. There are 17 residues in the CDR3.